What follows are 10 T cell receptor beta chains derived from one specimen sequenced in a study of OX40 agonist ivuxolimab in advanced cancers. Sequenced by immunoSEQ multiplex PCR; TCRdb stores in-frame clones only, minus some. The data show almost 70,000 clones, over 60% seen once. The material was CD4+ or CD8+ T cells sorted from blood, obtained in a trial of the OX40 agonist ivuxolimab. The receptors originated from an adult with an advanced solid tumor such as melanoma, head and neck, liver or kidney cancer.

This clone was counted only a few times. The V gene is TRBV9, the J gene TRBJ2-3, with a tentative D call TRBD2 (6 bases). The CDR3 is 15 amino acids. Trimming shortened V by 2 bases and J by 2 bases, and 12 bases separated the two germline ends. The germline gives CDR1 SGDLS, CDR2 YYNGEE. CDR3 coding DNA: TGTGCCAGCAGCGTGCGGGGCCTAAACACAGATACGCAGTATTTT. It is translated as CASSVRGLNTDTQYF.

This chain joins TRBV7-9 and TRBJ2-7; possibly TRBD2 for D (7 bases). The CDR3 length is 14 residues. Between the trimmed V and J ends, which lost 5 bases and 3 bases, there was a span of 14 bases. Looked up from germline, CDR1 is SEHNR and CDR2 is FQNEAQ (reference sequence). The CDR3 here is CASSLGGGVYEQYF. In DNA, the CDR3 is TGTGCCAGCAGCCTTGGCGGGGGCGTCTACGAGCAGTACTTC.

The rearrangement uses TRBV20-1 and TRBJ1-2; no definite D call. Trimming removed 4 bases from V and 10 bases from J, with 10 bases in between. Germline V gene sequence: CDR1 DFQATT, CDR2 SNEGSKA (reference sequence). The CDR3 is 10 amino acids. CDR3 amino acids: CSATRSDYTF. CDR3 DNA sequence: TGCAGTGCTACACGGTCGGACTACACCTTC.

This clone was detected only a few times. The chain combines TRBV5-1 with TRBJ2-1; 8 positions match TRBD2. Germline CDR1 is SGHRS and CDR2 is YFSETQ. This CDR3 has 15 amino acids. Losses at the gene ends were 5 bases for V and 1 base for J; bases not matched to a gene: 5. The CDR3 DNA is TGCGCCAGCAGAAGACTAGCGCAATCCTACAATGAGCAGTTCTTC. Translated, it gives CASRRLAQSYNEQFF.

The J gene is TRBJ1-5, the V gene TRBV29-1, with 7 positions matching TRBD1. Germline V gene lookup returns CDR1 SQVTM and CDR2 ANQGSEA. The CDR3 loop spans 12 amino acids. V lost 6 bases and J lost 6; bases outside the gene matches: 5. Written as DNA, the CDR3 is TGCAGCGTAACAGGGGAGGGTCAGCCCCAGCATTTT. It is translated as CSVTGEGQPQHF.

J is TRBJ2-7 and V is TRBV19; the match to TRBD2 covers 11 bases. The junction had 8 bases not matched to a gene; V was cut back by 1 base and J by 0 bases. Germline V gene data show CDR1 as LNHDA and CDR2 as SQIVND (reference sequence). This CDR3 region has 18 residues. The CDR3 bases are TGTGCCAGTAGTATAGGGGCTAGCGGGGGGCTCTTCTCCTACGAGCAGTACTTC. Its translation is CASSIGASGGLFSYEQYF.

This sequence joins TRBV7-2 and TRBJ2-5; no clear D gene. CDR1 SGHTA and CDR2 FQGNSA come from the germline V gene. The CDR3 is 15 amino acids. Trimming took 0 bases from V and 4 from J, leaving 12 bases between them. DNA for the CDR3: TGTGCCAGCAGCTTAGCGTTCTCCCCAAGAGAGACCCAGTACTTC. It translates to CASSLAFSPRETQYF.

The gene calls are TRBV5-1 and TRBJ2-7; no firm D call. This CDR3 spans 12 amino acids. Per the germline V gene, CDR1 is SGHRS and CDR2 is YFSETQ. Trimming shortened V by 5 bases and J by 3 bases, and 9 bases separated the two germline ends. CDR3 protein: CASSYDNYEQYF. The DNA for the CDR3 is TGCGCCAGCAGTTATGATAACTACGAGCAGTACTTC.

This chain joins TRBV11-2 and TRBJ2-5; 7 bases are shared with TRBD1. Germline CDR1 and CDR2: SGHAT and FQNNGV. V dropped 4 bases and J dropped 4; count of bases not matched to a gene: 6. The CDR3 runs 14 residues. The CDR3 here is CASSSDRVAETQYF. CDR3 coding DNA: TGTGCCAGCAGCTCCGACAGGGTAGCAGAGACCCAGTACTTC.

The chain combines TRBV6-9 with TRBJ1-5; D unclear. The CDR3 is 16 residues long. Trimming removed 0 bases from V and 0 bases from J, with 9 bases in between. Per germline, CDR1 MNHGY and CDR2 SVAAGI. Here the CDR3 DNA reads TGTGCCAGCAGTTATTCGGCCGCAGTTAGCAATCAGCCCCAGCATTTT. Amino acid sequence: CASSYSAAVSNQPQHF.